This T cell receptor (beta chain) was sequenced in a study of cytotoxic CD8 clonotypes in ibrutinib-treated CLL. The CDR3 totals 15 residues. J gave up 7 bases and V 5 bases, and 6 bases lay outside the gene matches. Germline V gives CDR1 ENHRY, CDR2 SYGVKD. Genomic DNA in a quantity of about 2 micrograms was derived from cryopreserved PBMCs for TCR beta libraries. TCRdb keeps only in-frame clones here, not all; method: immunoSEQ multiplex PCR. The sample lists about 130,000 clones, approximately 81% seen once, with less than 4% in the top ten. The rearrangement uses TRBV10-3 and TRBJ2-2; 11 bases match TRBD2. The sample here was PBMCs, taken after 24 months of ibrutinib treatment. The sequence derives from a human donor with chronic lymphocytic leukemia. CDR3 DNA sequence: TGTGCCATCAGTTTTAGCGGGGGGGACGACGGGGAGCTGTTTTTT. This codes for CAISFSGGDDGELFF.